What follows describes a single T cell receptor beta chain. Its specificity is not known. This specimen comes from a study of OX40 agonist ivuxolimab in advanced cancers. Overall study: Eligibility admitted prior anti-PD-1, anti-PD-L1 or anti-CTLA-4 therapy; about 40% had some. Regarding the study as a whole: Antigen specificity was not determined for the expanded peripheral T cells.

The germline CDR1 and CDR2 sequences are SNHLY and FYNNEI. The CDR3 has 13 residues. The V end lost 4 bases, the J end lost 5 bases, and 11 bases lay between the germline ends. The assay was immunoSEQ multiplex PCR, and TCRdb's table has in-frame clones only and misses some. The sample lists over 70,000 clones, 85% to 90% occurring once. This TCR came from an adult with an advanced solid tumor such as melanoma, head and neck, liver or kidney cancer. This chain uses TRBV2 with TRBJ1-1; tentatively, D is TRBD1 (5 bases). The specimen comprised CD4+ or CD8+ T cells sorted from blood, sampled in a trial of the OX40 agonist ivuxolimab. CDR3 sequence (DNA): TGTGCCAGCAGTGGGCGGGGGGGAACTGAAGCTTTCTTT. Translated, it gives CASSGRGGTEAFF.